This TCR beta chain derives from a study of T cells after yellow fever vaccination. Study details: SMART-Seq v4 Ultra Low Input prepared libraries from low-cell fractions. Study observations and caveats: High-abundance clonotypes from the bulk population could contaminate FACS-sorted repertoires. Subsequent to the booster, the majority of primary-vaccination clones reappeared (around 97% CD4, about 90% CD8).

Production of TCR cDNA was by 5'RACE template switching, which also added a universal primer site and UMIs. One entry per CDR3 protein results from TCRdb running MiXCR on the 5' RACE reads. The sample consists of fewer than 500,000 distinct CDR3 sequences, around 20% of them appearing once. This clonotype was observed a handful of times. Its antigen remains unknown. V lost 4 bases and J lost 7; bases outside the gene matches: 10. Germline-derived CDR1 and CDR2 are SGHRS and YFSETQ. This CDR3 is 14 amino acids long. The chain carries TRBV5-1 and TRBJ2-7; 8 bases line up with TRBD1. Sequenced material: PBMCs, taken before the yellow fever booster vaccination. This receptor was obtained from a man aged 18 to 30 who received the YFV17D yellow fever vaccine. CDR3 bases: TGCGCCAGCAGCGGACTACAGGGGGTGGGGGAGCAGTACTTC. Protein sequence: CASSGLQGVGEQYF.